The subject of this entry is one TCR beta chain. Its antigen is currently unknown. A junction end diverges from the germline sequence, so it may reflect a read error. This sample is drawn from a study of identical twins. Findings and limits, study-wide: Model-predicted out-of-frame TCR alpha sharing fell below observed values in monozygotic twins.

The CDR3 has 13 residues. Germline loops: CDR1 ENHRY, CDR2 SYGVKD. TCRdb reanalysed the 5' RACE reads using MiXCR and keeps one entry per CDR3 protein. Of 400,000 to 500,000 distinct CDR3 sequences detected, roughly 20% appear once; the ten largest clones hold roughly an eighth. The chain recombines TRBV10-3 with TRBJ1-2, with 8 bases identical to TRBD1. The TCR originated in a man aged 45-65 years in good health. The sample was naive T cells sorted from blood. CDR3 amino acids: CAINEDRAGGYTF. DNA for the CDR3: TGTGCCATCAATGAGGACAGGGCGGGAGGCTACACCTTC.